The T cell receptor beta chain under discussion was sequenced for a study of spatial heterogeneity in lung cancer. V dropped 5 bases and J dropped 1 base, with 15 bases sitting between them. The CDR3 extends over 17 amino acids. The germline CDR1 and CDR2 sequences are SGHVS and FNYEAQ. Each molecule of TCR cDNA was tagged with one unique molecular identifier. TCRdb re-called the 5' RACE reads with MiXCR, one entry per CDR3 protein. There are fewer than 2,500 distinct CDR3 sequences in the sample; roughly 12% occur only once, and less than 25% lies in the top ten. Documented time point: sample taken at primary tumor resection. Researchers sequenced whole RNA taken from tumor, nontumor lung or frozen PBMC without sorting. By sample share, this clonotype is medium-sized.

The sample here was normal lung tissue next to the tumor, taken at surgery. This receptor was identified in a male donor with early-stage non-small cell lung cancer. The chain has TRBV7-6 and TRBJ2-6, with no clear D. The CDR3, as DNA: TGTGCCAGCAGCCTCCTAACGACGGGTTCTGGGGCCAACGTCCTGACTTTC. Translation gives CASSLLTTGSGANVLTF.